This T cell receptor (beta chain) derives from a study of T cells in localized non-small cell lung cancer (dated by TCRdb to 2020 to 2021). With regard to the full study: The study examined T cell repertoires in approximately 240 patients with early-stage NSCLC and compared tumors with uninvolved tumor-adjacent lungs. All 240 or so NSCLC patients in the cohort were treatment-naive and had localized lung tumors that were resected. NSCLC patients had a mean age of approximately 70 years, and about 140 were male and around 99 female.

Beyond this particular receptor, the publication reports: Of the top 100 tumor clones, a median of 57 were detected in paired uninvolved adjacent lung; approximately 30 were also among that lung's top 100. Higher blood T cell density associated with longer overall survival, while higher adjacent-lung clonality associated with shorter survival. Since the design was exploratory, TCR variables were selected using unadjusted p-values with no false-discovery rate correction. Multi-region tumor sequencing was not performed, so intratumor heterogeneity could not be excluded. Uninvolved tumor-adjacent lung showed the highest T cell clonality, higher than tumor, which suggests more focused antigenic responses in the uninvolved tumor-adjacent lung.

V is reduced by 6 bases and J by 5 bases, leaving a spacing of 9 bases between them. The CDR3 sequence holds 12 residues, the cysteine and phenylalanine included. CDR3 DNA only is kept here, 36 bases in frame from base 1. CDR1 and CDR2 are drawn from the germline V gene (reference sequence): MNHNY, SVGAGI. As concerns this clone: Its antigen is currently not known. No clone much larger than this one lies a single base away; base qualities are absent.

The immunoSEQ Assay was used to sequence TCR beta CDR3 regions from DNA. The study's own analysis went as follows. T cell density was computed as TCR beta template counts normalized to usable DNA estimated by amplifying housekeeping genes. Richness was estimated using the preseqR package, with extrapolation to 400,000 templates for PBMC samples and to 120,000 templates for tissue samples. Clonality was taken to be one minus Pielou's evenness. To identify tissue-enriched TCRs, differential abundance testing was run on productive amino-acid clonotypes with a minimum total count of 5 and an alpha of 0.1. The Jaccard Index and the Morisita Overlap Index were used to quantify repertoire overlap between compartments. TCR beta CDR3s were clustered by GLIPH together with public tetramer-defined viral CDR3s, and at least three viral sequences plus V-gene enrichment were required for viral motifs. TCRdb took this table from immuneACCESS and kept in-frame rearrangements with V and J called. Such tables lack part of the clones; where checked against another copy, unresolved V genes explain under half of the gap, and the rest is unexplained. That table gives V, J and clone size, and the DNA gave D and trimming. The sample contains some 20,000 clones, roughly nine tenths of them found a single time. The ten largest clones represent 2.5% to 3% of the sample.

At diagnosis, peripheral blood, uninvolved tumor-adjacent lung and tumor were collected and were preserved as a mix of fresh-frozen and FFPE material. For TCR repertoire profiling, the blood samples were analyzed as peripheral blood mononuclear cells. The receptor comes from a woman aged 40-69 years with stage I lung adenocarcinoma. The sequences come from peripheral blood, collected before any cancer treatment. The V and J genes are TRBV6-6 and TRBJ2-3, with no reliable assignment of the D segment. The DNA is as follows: TGTGCCAGCAGCCCCAGAGTAGATACGCAGTATTTT. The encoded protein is CASSPRVDTQYF.